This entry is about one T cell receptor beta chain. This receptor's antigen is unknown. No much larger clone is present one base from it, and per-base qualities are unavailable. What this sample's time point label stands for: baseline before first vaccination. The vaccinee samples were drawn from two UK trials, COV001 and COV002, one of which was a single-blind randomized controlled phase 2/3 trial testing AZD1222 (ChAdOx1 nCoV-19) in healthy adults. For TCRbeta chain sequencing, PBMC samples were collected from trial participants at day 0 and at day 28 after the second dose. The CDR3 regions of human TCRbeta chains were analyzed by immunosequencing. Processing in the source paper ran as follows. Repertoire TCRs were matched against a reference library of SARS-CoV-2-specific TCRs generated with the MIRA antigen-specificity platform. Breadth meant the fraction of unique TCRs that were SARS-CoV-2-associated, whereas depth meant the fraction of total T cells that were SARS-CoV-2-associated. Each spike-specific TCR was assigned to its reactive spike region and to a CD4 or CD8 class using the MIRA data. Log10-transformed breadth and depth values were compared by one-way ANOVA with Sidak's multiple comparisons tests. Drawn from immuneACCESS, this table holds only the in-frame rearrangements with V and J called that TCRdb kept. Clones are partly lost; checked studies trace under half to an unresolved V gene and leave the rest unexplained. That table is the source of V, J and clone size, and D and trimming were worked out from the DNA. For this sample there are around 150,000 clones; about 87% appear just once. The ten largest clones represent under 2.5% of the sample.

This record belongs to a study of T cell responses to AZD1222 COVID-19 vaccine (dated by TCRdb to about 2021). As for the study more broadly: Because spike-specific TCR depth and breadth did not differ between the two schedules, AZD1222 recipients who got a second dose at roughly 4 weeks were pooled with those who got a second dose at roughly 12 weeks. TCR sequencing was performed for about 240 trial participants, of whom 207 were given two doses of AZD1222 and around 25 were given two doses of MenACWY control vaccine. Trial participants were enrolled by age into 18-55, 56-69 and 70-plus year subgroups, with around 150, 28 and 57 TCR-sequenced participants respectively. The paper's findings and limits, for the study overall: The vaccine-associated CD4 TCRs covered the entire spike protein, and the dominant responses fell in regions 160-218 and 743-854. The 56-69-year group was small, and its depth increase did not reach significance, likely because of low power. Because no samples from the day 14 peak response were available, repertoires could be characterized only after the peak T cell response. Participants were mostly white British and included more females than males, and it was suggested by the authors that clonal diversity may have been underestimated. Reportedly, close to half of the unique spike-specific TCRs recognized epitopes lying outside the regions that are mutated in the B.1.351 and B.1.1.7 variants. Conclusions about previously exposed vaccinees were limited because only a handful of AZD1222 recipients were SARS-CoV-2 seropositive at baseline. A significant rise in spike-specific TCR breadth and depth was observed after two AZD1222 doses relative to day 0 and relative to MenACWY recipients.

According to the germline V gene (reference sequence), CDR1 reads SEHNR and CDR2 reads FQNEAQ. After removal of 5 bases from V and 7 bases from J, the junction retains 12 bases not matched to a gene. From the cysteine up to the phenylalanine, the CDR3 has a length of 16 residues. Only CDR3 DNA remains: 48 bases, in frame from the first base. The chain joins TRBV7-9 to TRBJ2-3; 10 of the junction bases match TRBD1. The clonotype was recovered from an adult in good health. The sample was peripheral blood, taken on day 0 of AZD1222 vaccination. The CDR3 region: CASSQPRDRGLYTQYF. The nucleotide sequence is TGTGCCAGCAGCCAACCCCGGGACAGGGGTTTATATACGCAGTATTTT.